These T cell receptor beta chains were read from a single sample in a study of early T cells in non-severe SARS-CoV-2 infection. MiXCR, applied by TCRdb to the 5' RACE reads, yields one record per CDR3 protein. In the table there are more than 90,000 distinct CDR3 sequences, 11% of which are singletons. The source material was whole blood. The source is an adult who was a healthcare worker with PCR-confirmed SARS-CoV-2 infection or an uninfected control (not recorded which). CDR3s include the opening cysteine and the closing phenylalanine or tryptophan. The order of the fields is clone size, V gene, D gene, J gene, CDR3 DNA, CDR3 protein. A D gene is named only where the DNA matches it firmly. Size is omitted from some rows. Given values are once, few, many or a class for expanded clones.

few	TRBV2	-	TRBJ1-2	TGTGCCAGCAGTGAAGCATACAGATCTAACTATGGCTACACCTTC	CASSEAYRSNYGYTF
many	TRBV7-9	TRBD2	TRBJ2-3	TGTGCCAGCAGCTTAGTAGCGGGCGGCACAGATACGCAGTATTTT	CASSLVAGGTDTQYF
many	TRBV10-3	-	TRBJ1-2	TGTGCCATCAGCCCTGAACCGACTATAAGTTATGGCTACACCTTC	CAISPEPTISYGYTF
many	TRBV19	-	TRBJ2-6	TGTGCCAGTAGTATCCCGGCCTCTGGGGCCAACGTCCTGACTTTC	CASSIPASGANVLTF
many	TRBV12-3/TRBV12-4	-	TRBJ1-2	TGTGCCAGCACTCCGGGTCCCTACTATGGCTACACCTTC	CASTPGPYYGYTF
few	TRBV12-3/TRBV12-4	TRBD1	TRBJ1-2	TGTGCCAGCACCCGGACAGGGGCCTATGGCTACACCTTC	CASTRTGAYGYTF
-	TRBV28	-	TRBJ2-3	TGTGCCAGCAGAACGGGAGATACGCAGTATTTT	CASRTGDTQYF
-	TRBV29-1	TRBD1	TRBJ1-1	TGCAGCGTTGCCTACCAGGGGGCGAGATATCCTGAAGCTTTCTTT	CSVAYQGARYPEAFF
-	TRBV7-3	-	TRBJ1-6	TGTGCCAGCAGCCTGGGGCTCCACGGGTCACCCCTCCACTTT	CASSLGLHGSPLHF
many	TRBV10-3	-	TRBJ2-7	TGTGCCATCAGTGAGAAGACCAGGGACCCCTACGAGCAGTACTTC	CAISEKTRDPYEQYF
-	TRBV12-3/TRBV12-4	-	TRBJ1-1	TGTGCCAGCAGTTTCTCAGGGGCGCGGGTGAACACTGAAGCTTTCTTT	CASSFSGARVNTEAFF
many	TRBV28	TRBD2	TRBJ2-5	TGTGCCAGCAGTTCTACCGGGTCTAGCGGGAGAGAGACCCAGTACTTC	CASSSTGSSGRETQYF
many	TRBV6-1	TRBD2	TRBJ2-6	TGTGCCAGCAGTGGAGGACTAGCGGTCTCAGGGGCTGGGGCCAACGTCCTGACTTTC	CASSGGLAVSGAGANVLTF
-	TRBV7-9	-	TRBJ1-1	TGTGCCAGCAGCTCTACTCGGGGGACTGAAGCTTTCTTT	CASSSTRGTEAFF
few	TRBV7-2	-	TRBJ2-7	TGTGCCAGCAGCTTCGCGGGGCGCTTCTCCTACGAGCAGTACTTC	CASSFAGRFSYEQYF
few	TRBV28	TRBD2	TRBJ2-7	TGTGCCAGCACTCAATTTGGGACTAGAAATCCCATCCACGAGCAGTACTTC	CASTQFGTRNPIHEQYF
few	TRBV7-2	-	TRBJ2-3	TGTGCCAGCAGCTCGCTTTTACGGGATACGCAGTATTTT	CASSSLLRDTQYF
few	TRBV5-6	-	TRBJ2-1	TGTGCCAGCAGCCGTACCCCAGGGGATTACAATGAGCAGTTCTTC	CASSRTPGDYNEQFF
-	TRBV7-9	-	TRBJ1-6	TGTGCCAGCAGCTTAGAGGGGTATTCACCCCTCCACTTT	CASSLEGYSPLHF
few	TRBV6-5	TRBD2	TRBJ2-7	TGTGCCAGCAGTTACCAGGGAGGCGGGGGTTACGAGCAGTACTTC	CASSYQGGGGYEQYF
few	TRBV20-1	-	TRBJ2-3	TGCAGTGCGAAAGACTGGACTAGCACAGATACGCAGTATTTT	CSAKDWTSTDTQYF
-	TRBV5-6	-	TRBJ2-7	TGTGCCAGCAGCTTGGCCTCTTACGAGCAGTACTTC	CASSLASYEQYF
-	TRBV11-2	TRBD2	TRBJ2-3	TGTGCCAGCAGCTTAGGCCAGACTAGCGGGGGGCCCAATCCAGATACGCAGTATTTT	CASSLGQTSGGPNPDTQYF
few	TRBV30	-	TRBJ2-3	TGTGCCTGGAGCACCCGAAGGGCAGATACGCAGTATTTT	CAWSTRRADTQYF
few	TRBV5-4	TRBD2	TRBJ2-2	TGTGCCAGCAGCTTGGTTAAACTAGCGGGAGAGACCGGGGAGCTGTTTTTT	CASSLVKLAGETGELFF
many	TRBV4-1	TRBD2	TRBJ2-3	TGCGCCAGCAGCCAAGAGGGGCTAGCGGAAACAGATACGCAGTATTTT	CASSQEGLAETDTQYF
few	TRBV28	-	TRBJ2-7	TGTGCCAGCGCTGATCCGTACGAGCAGTACTTC	CASADPYEQYF
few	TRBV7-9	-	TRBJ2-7	TGTGCCAGCACCTATACGGGGGTATCCTACGAGCAGTACTTC	CASTYTGVSYEQYF
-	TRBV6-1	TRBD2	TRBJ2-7	TGTGCCACCACCCGGGGGGGTTCCTACGAGCAGTACTTC	CATTRGGSYEQYF